Detailed here is one T cell receptor (beta chain). Its target is unknown. These data originate in a study of shared clonotypes between healthy human individuals. Findings and caveats of the study: A few donors held approximately 4.5% of naive CD4 clonotypes in common. Clonotypes shared by all four sorted-subset donors had higher generation probabilities than non-shared clonotypes.

The repertoire was sequenced with immunoSEQ multiplex PCR; TCRdb's copy has only in-frame clones and lacks some. The sample includes 2,100,000 or so clones, about 94% of them seen just once. Per the germline V gene, CDR1 is GTSNPN and CDR2 is SVGIG (reference sequence). The V end lost 0 bases, the J end lost 4 bases, and 13 bases lay between the germline ends. The CDR3 totals 16 residues. The sample was naive CD4+ T cells sorted from blood. Subset of the sample: CD45RA+ positively selected. The genes are TRBV30 and TRBJ2-6; possibly TRBD1 for D (5 bases). The receptor was derived from a man between 18 and 35 years old in good health. The CDR3 DNA is TGTGCCTGGAGTGTTATAAGGACATCAGGGGCCAACGTCCTGACTTTC. Translation gives CAWSVIRTSGANVLTF.